The rows below give T cell receptor beta chains drawn from one sample of a study of beta chain features in type 1 diabetes. TCRdb keeps only in-frame clones here, not all; method: immunoSEQ multiplex PCR. Here the sample spans around 650,000 clones, around 11% being singletons. Sample: naive CD4+ T cells from blood. The receptors derive from a man aged 25 to 45 with type 1 diabetes. Each CDR3 is given with its conserved first and last residue. D genes are given only for firm matches. The size field is filled for only some rows; it gives once, few, many or a size class.

. | TRBJ2-3 | . | TRBV30 | TGTGCCTGGAGTGTGCGGCTAGCAGCAGATACGCAGTATTTT | CAWSVRLAADTQYF
. | TRBJ1-6 | TRBD1 | TRBV5-1 | TGCGCCAGCAGCGAGGGACAGGGAAGCTCCTATAATTCACCCCTCCACTTT | CASSEGQGSSYNSPLHF
. | TRBJ2-3 | TRBD2 | TRBV11-2 | TGTGCCAGCAGCTTAGTGGCTAGCGGGCGAAGCACAGATACGCAGTATTTT | CASSLVASGRSTDTQYF
. | TRBJ1-6 | . | TRBV2 | TGTGCCAGCAGTTCAAGACAGGAGGGTTCACCCCTCCACTTT | CASSSRQEGSPLHF
many | TRBJ2-6 | . | TRBV10-3 | TGTGCCATCAGTGGTTCGGGGTCTGGGGCCAACGTCCTGACTTTC | CAISGSGSGANVLTF
. | TRBJ2-5 | TRBD2 | TRBV19 | TGTGCCACCGGAACCGGGACTAGCCGTAAGACCCAGTACTTC | CATGTGTSRKTQYF
. | TRBJ2-7 | TRBD1 | TRBV7-2 | TGTGCCAGCAGCCGCGGCAGGGGGCCCGAGCAGTACTTC | CASSRGRGPEQYF
. | TRBJ1-5 | . | TRBV6-6 | TGTGCCAGCAGTTACTCTGGCTCCTCTAGCAATCAGCCCCAGCATTTT | CASSYSGSSSNQPQHF
. | TRBJ2-3 | . | TRBV28 | TGTGCCAGCAGTCCGACAGATACGCAGTATTTT | CASSPTDTQYF
. | TRBJ1-2 | TRBD1 | TRBV28 | TGTGCCAGCACCTTGGCGGACAGGGGTGGAGGCTACACCTTC | CASTLADRGGGYTF
. | TRBJ2-7 | . | TRBV15 | TGTGCCACCAGCAGAGAACATCCATACGAGCAGTACTTC | CATSREHPYEQYF
. | TRBJ2-7 | . | TRBV4-1 | TGCGCCAGCAGCCAAGTTCTGGACAATCTTCCCTACGAGCAGTACTTC | CASSQVLDNLPYEQYF
few | TRBJ1-1 | . | TRBV7-2 | TGTGCCAGCAGCTTTTACCAGGGCTCGAACACTGAAGCTTTCTTT | CASSFYQGSNTEAFF
few | TRBJ1-1 | . | TRBV28 | TGTGCCAGCAGTGGGGAGTCCGCTTTCTTT | CASSGESAFF
few | TRBJ2-2 | . | TRBV9 | TGTGCCAGCAGCGTAGCTACCGGGAATCGGAACACCGGGGAGCTGTTTTTT | CASSVATGNRNTGELFF
few | TRBJ2-1 | TRBD2 | TRBV9 | TGTGCCAGCAGCGCAGCGGGGGGGCTCTCCTACAATGAGCAGTTCTTC | CASSAAGGLSYNEQFF
. | TRBJ2-4 | TRBD2 | TRBV14 | TGTGCCAGCAGCCACGGAACTAGCGGCAAAAACATTCAGTACTTC | CASSHGTSGKNIQYF
. | TRBJ1-5 | TRBD1 | TRBV4-1 | TGCGCCAGCAGCCAAGAAGGGACAGGCCACAATCAGCCCCAGCATTTT | CASSQEGTGHNQPQHF
few | TRBJ1-2 | . | TRBV6-1 | TGTGCCGCGGGGCAGAACTATGGCTACACCTTC | CAAGQNYGYTF
once | TRBJ1-5 | TRBD1 | TRBV9 | TGTGCCAGCAGCCTGGGACAGGGCAATCAGCCCCAGCATTTT | CASSLGQGNQPQHF
. | TRBJ2-7 | . | TRBV2 | TGTGCCAGCAGTGAAGAGGGGGGAATACCCTACGAGCAGTACTTC | CASSEEGGIPYEQYF
few | TRBJ1-2 | . | TRBV7-9 | TGTGCCAGCAGCCACCCCGGGAGTAGGGTTGGCTACACCTTC | CASSHPGSRVGYTF
. | TRBJ2-2 | TRBD2 | TRBV11-2 | TGTGCCAGCAGGGCCCCGGGGCGGGGGGGCCCCGGGGAGCTGTTTTTT | CASRAPGRGGPGELFF
. | TRBJ2-6 | . | TRBV30 | TGTGCCTGGAGTGTATTTTCCTCTGGGGCCAACGTCCTGACTTTC | CAWSVFSSGANVLTF
few | TRBJ1-2 | TRBD1 | TRBV29-1 | TGCAGCGCCGTACAGGGGTCGGATGGCTACACCTTC | CSAVQGSDGYTF
. | TRBJ2-2 | . | TRBV27 | TGTGCCAGCAGTCCCGTAGGGTCGTTTCGCAACACCGGGGAGCTGTTTTTT | CASSPVGSFRNTGELFF
. | TRBJ2-1 | . | TRBV2 | TGTGCCAGCAGTGAAGAACAGGAAGGATACAATGAGCAGTTCTTC | CASSEEQEGYNEQFF
. | TRBJ2-5 | . | TRBV19 | TGTGCCAGTAGTATGGCTGCGGACCAAGAGACCCAGTACTTC | CASSMAADQETQYF
few | TRBJ1-5 | TRBD1 | TRBV27 | TGTGCCAGCAGTTTCGGACAGGGGGATCAGCCCCAGCATTTT | CASSFGQGDQPQHF
few | TRBJ2-6 | . | TRBV21-1 | TGTGCCAGCAGCACCTACAGGGCCCGGTTCTCTGGGGCCAACGTCCTGACTTTC | CASSTYRARFSGANVLTF
few | TRBJ2-3 | . | TRBV5-5 | TGTGCCAGCAGGACCGGGCAAACAGATACGCAGTATTTT | CASRTGQTDTQYF
few | TRBJ2-5 | TRBD2 | TRBV10-2 | TGCGCCAGCAGTGATGGGGCTATCGGGGGGGAGACCCAGTACTTC | CASSDGAIGGETQYF
few | TRBJ2-6 | TRBD1 | TRBV7-3 | TGTGCCAGCAGCTTAAGCCCCAGGGGGCGATCCTCTGGGGCCAACGTCCTGACTTTC | CASSLSPRGRSSGANVLTF
few | TRBJ2-6 | TRBD1 | TRBV29-1 | TGCAGCGCCCTGTGGTCAGGGGGCCTCTCTGGGGCCAACGTCCTGACTTTC | CSALWSGGLSGANVLTF
. | TRBJ1-2 | . | TRBV10-3 | TGTGCCATCAGTGACTCCGACTTTGGCTACACCTTC | CAISDSDFGYTF
. | TRBJ2-3 | . | TRBV5-1 | TGCGCCAGCAGCTCCTCGGGCGGGAGCACAGATACGCAGTATTTT | CASSSSGGSTDTQYF
. | TRBJ2-5 | . | TRBV13 | TGTGCCAGCAGCGAGATCCCCGGAGAGACCCAGTACTTC | CASSEIPGETQYF
few | TRBJ2-7 | . | TRBV30 | TGTGCCTGGAGTGTAGAAGAGGGCTTGGGGGAGCAGTACTTC | CAWSVEEGLGEQYF
few | TRBJ2-7 | . | TRBV28 | TGTGCCAGCAGTTTATCCCTACGGGACGGATACTCCTACGAGCAGTACTTC | CASSLSLRDGYSYEQYF
. | TRBJ2-7 | . | TRBV5-6 | TGTGCCAGCAGCGACGGGGACAAATTTTCCTACGAGCAGTACTTC | CASSDGDKFSYEQYF